Given below is one T cell receptor (beta chain) in context. The V gene's germline CDR1 is SGDLS and CDR2 YYNGEE. V lost 3 bases to trimming and J lost 2 bases; unmatched junction nucleotides: 4. The CDR3 runs to 14 residues. These data come from a study of identifying expanded T cells in peripheral blood. TCRdb keeps only in-frame clones here, not all; method: immunoSEQ multiplex PCR. The table records 90,000 to 110,000 clones, 88% of them present only once. This chain connects TRBV9 to TRBJ2-7; the match to TRBD1 covers 8 bases. This TCR was recovered from a person aged 18 to 75 in good health. Sequencing input: blood. CDR3 amino acids: CASSGRGPAYEQYF. The CDR3 DNA reads as TGTGCCAGCAGCGGCAGGGGGCCCGCCTACGAGCAGTACTTC. The variable domain in full, with the rest retrieved from reference TRBV9 and TRBJ2-7, is DSGVTQTPKHLITATGQRVTLRCSPRSGDLSVYWYQQSLDQGLQFLIQYYNGEERAKGNILERFSAQQFPDLHSELNLSSLELGDSALYFCASSGRGPAYEQYFGPGTRLTVT.